This TCR beta chain was captured by sequencing in a study of blood T cells in healthy people across ages. Details on this clonotype: What it binds is unknown.

With a J-beta primer mix and a sample-barcoded 5' primer, a second PCR ran 7 to 11 cycles. TCRdb independently ran MiXCR on the 5' RACE reads; one entry per CDR3 protein. This sample has 450,000 to 700,000 distinct CDR3 sequences, with 27% found just once. Study results and caveats: Among T cells, TCR beta diversity per million cells dropped roughly linearly as age rose.

CDR3 length: 14 amino acids. Germline V gene sequence: CDR1 SGHTA, CDR2 FQGNSA. Trimming left V 0 bases short and J 0 bases short, with 3 bases between. The chain couples TRBV7-2 to TRBJ2-4; D not certain. The sequence was obtained from a woman in her 70s in good health. Sequencing was performed on blood. DNA of the CDR3: TGTGCCAGCAGCTTAGCAATAGCCAAAAACATTCAGTACTTC. This sequence encodes CASSLAIAKNIQYF. The full variable domain, in which reference TRBV7-2 and TRBJ2-4 provide the parts outside the CDR3, is GAGVSQSPSNKVTEKGKDVELRCDPISGHTALYWYRQSLGQGLEFLIYFQGNSAPDKSGLPSDRFSAERTGGSVSTLTIQRTQQEDSAVYLCASSLAIAKNIQYFGAGTRLSVL.